Listed below are T cell receptor beta chains from one sample, sequenced in a study of T cell changes during pregnancy in multiple sclerosis. Assay: immunoSEQ multiplex PCR; the TCRdb copy retains only in-frame clones and omits some. The sample holds about 36,000 clones, 93% seen once. Source: CD4+ T cells from peripheral blood mononuclear cells, taken in the first trimester of pregnancy. All receptors derive from a female donor with multiple sclerosis, enrolled in a pregnancy study. Both conserved end residues are part of each CDR3. A D gene is named only where the DNA matches it firmly. Clone size is not always given. Where it is, it says once, few, many or a class for expanded clones.

j_call	clone_size	v_call	d_call	cdr3_aa	cdr3_nt
TRBJ1-5	.	TRBV12-1	.	CASSFDCRRGRNQPQHF	TGTGCCAGCAGCTTTGATTGCCGGAGGGGGCGCAATCAGCCCCAGCATTTT
TRBJ2-7	.	TRBV7-2	TRBD2	CASSSWTSGGAAEQYF	TGTGCCAGCAGCTCCTGGACTAGCGGGGGGGCAGCGGAGCAGTACTTC
TRBJ2-7	.	TRBV6-1	TRBD2	CASSETLMGLAGAYEQYF	TGTGCCAGCAGTGAAACTCTTATGGGACTAGCAGGAGCCTACGAGCAGTACTTC
TRBJ1-1	.	TRBV12-5	TRBD1	CASGLARQGGTEAFF	TGTGCTAGTGGTTTGGCAAGACAGGGGGGCACTGAAGCTTTCTTT
TRBJ1-2	.	TRBV25-1	.	CASSEWGTPTNYGYTF	TGTGCCAGCAGTGAATGGGGGACACCTACCAACTATGGCTACACCTTC
TRBJ1-5	.	TRBV19	.	CASSSRSGGEQPQHF	TGTGCCAGTAGTAGCAGGTCGGGGGGAGAGCAGCCCCAGCATTTT
TRBJ2-3	.	TRBV11-2	TRBD2	CASSLVSPSGGADTQYF	TGTGCCAGCAGCTTAGTTAGCCCTAGCGGGGGGGCAGATACGCAGTATTTT
TRBJ1-3	once	TRBV7-6	.	CASSLAMGLSGNTIYF	TGTGCCAGCAGCTTAGCAATGGGGCTCTCTGGAAACACCATATATTTT
TRBJ1-2	.	TRBV7-3	.	CASSAGGYEYGYTF	TGTGCCAGCAGCGCTGGGGGGTATGAGTATGGCTACACCTTC
TRBJ1-2	.	TRBV6-1	.	CASSLNYGYTF	TGTGCCAGCTCCCTTAACTATGGCTACACCTTC
TRBJ2-7	once	TRBV11-2	.	CASSPGWSDYEQYF	TGTGCCAGCAGCCCAGGATGGTCAGACTACGAGCAGTACTTC
TRBJ2-2	.	TRBV7-2	TRBD1	CASSRDRQNTGELFF	TGTGCCAGCAGCCGGGACAGACAAAACACCGGGGAGCTGTTTTTT
TRBJ1-1	once	TRBV15	.	CATSRGVRVGGNTEAFF	TGTGCCACCAGCAGAGGGGTACGGGTGGGAGGGAACACTGAAGCTTTCTTT
TRBJ2-3	.	TRBV7-2	.	CASSSPGGLRQYF	TGTGCCAGCAGCTCCCCAGGAGGGTTGAGGCAGTATTTT
TRBJ2-3	.	TRBV28	TRBD1	CASRPGTGSRPSTDTQYF	TGTGCCAGCAGGCCAGGGACAGGGTCAAGGCCTAGCACAGATACGCAGTATTTT
TRBJ1-1	.	TRBV30	.	CAWSRPGRMSTEAFF	TGTGCCTGGAGTCGCCCCGGGAGGATGAGCACTGAAGCTTTCTTT
TRBJ2-2	.	TRBV5-1	.	CASSLGQGTERELFF	TGCGCCAGCAGCTTGGGGCAGGGTACCGAAAGGGAGCTGTTTTTT
TRBJ1-1	once	TRBV20-1	.	CSAPRGTEAFF	TGCAGTGCTCCAAGGGGGACTGAAGCTTTCTTT
TRBJ2-3	.	TRBV7-2	TRBD1	CASRSTGGGTDTQYF	TGTGCCAGCAGATCGACAGGGGGCGGCACAGATACGCAGTATTTT
TRBJ1-4	.	TRBV6-5	.	CASRPTATNEKLFF	TGTGCCAGCAGGCCGACAGCAACTAATGAAAAACTGTTTTTT
TRBJ2-7	once	TRBV15	.	CATSRTVSYEQYF	TGTGCCACCAGCAGGACAGTCTCCTACGAGCAGTACTTC
TRBJ2-7	.	TRBV27	.	CASSLMARDSYEQYF	TGTGCCAGCAGTTTAATGGCCAGGGACTCCTACGAGCAGTACTTC
TRBJ1-1	.	TRBV7-2	TRBD1	CASSFTGGTEAFF	TGTGCCAGCAGCTTCACAGGGGGGACTGAAGCTTTCTTT
TRBJ2-5	.	TRBV5-1	TRBD1	CASSLSGGPGSETQYF	TGCGCCAGCAGCTTGTCAGGGGGCCCGGGTTCAGAGACCCAGTACTTC
TRBJ1-1	.	TRBV6-6	TRBD1	CASSYSPQGGWEAFF	TGTGCCAGCAGTTACTCCCCCCAAGGGGGCTGGGAAGCTTTCTTT
TRBJ2-1	.	TRBV5-4	TRBD2	CASSLLAGRDNEQFF	TGTGCCAGCAGCTTACTAGCGGGGAGGGACAATGAGCAGTTCTTC
TRBJ2-5	.	TRBV29-1	.	CSVEDGSKTQYF	TGCAGCGTTGAAGATGGCTCGAAGACCCAGTACTTC
TRBJ1-3	few	TRBV7-6	.	CASSPGPNSGNTIYF	TGTGCCAGCAGCCCCGGTCCCAACTCTGGAAACACCATATATTTT
TRBJ1-1	.	TRBV15	.	CATTVKPNTEAFF	TGTGCCACCACAGTTAAACCGAACACTGAAGCTTTCTTT
TRBJ2-3	.	TRBV7-3	TRBD2	CASSLGGGADTQYF	TGTGCCAGCAGCTTGGGGGGAGGGGCAGATACGCAGTATTTT
TRBJ1-1	once	TRBV30	TRBD1	CAWGDRGGKNTEAFF	TGTGCCTGGGGGGACAGGGGGGGGAAGAACACTGAAGCTTTCTTT
TRBJ1-3	.	TRBV28	.	CASSLSGGGSGNTIYF	TGTGCCAGCAGTTTATCGGGGGGGGGCTCTGGAAACACCATATATTTT
TRBJ2-2	.	TRBV19	.	CASRRGFRYTGELFF	TGTGCCAGTAGGAGGGGGTTTAGGTACACCGGGGAGCTGTTTTTT
TRBJ2-1	.	TRBV14	TRBD1	CASSQFGTANNEQFF	TGTGCCAGCAGCCAATTCGGGACAGCGAACAATGAGCAGTTCTTC
TRBJ2-5	.	TRBV5-5	TRBD2	CASSPRRAGHGGQETQYF	TGTGCCAGCAGCCCCCGGAGGGCCGGGCACGGGGGGCAAGAGACCCAGTACTTC
TRBJ2-6	.	TRBV7-9	TRBD1	CASSLPGTGGGGANVLTF	TGTGCCAGCAGCTTACCCGGGACAGGGGGCGGTGGGGCCAACGTCCTGACTTTC
TRBJ1-1	.	TRBV4-1	.	CASSPGQRNTEAFF	TGCGCCAGCAGTCCCGGACAGCGAAACACTGAAGCTTTCTTT
TRBJ1-1	.	TRBV6-5	TRBD1	CASSLKWTGGTEAFF	TGTGCCAGCAGTTTAAAATGGACAGGGGGAACTGAAGCTTTCTTT
TRBJ2-1	.	TRBV2	.	CASTETGNEQFF	TGTGCCAGCACCGAAACGGGAAATGAGCAGTTCTTC
TRBJ1-1	.	TRBV15	TRBD1	CATKRTGGVLNTEAFF	TGTGCCACTAAACGGACAGGGGGGGTCCTCAACACTGAAGCTTTCTTT
TRBJ1-5	.	TRBV2	TRBD1	CASSEATGAHQPQHF	TGTGCCAGCAGTGAAGCGACAGGGGCGCATCAGCCCCAGCATTTT
TRBJ1-1	.	TRBV5-1	TRBD1	CASSTTGGSTEAFF	TGCGCCAGCAGTACCACAGGGGGAAGCACTGAAGCTTTCTTT
TRBJ1-1	.	TRBV7-3	.	CASSPRGSTEAFF	TGTGCCAGCAGCCCCCGGGGGTCCACTGAAGCTTTCTTT
TRBJ1-2	.	TRBV10-1	.	CASSPDRNYGYTF	TGCGCCAGCAGTCCGGACAGAAACTATGGCTACACCTTC
TRBJ1-1	.	TRBV10-1	.	CASSFEGGADVTEAFF	TGCGCCAGCAGCTTCGAGGGGGGGGCGGACGTCACTGAAGCTTTCTTT
TRBJ2-7	.	TRBV28	.	CASSFGGTPNEQYF	TGTGCCAGCAGTTTCGGCGGGACCCCGAACGAGCAGTACTTC
TRBJ2-3	.	TRBV28	.	CASSFPGDTQYF	TGTGCCAGCAGTTTTCCCGGAGATACGCAGTATTTT
TRBJ2-2	once	TRBV11-2	TRBD2	CASSPGIAGGVGELFF	TGTGCCAGCAGCCCGGGGATAGCGGGAGGGGTCGGGGAGCTGTTTTTT
TRBJ1-2	.	TRBV27	TRBD1	CASSLFGQGYNYGYTF	TGTGCCAGCAGTTTATTCGGACAGGGATATAACTATGGCTACACCTTC
TRBJ1-2	.	TRBV28	.	CASSSAGRKYGYTF	TGTGCCAGCAGTTCCGCCGGGAGAAAGTATGGCTACACCTTC
TRBJ2-5	.	TRBV11-1	.	CASSLGRTRTGQETQYF	TGTGCCAGCAGCTTAGGGAGAACGCGGACGGGACAAGAGACCCAGTACTTC
TRBJ1-5	.	TRBV7-9	TRBD1	CASSSRDRDQPQHF	TGTGCCAGCAGCTCCCGGGACAGGGATCAGCCCCAGCATTTT
TRBJ2-1	.	TRBV30	TRBD2	CAWSQLAGYNEQFF	TGTGCCTGGAGTCAACTAGCGGGGTACAATGAGCAGTTCTTC